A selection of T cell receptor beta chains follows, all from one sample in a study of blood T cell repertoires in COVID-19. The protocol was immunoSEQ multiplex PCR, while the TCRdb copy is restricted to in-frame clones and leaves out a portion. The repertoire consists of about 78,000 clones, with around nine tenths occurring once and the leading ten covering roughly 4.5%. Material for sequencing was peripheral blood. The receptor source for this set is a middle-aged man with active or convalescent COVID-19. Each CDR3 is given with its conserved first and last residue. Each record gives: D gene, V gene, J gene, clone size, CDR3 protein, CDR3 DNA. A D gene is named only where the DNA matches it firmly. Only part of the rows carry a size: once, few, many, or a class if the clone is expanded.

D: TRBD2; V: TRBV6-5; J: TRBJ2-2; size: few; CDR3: CASNPSGDTGELFF; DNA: TGTGCCAGCAACCCTAGCGGAGACACCGGGGAGCTGTTTTTT
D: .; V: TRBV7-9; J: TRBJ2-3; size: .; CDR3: CASSYGTGTPYF; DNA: TGTGCCAGCAGCTATGGAACCGGGACTCCGTATTTT
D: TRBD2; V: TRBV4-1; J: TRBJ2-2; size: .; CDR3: CASSQASSGLADNTGELFF; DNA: TGCGCCAGCAGCCAAGCGTCTTCCGGACTAGCGGATAACACCGGGGAGCTGTTTTTT
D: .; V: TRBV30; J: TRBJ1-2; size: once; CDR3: CAWSPGVYGYTF; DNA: TGTGCCTGGAGTCCGGGGGTCTATGGCTACACCTTC
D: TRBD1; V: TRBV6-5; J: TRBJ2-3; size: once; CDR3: CASSYDRESTDTQYF; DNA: TGTGCCAGCAGTTACGACAGGGAGAGCACAGATACGCAGTATTTT
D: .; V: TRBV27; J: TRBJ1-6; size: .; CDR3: CASRQGNNSPLHF; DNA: TGTGCCAGCAGACAGGGTAATAATTCACCCCTCCACTTT
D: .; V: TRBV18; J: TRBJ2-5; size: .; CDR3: CASSRAVQETQYF; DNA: TGTGCCAGCTCACGAGCTGTCCAAGAGACCCAGTACTTC
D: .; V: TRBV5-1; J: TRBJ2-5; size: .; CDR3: CASSNLDSYQETQYF; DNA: TGCGCCAGCAGCAACCTAGACAGCTACCAAGAGACCCAGTACTTC
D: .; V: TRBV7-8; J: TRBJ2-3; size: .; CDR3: CASSLARLPLGTDTQYF; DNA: TGTGCCAGCAGCTTAGCGAGACTACCTTTGGGCACAGATACGCAGTATTTT
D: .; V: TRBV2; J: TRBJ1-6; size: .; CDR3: CASSANYNSPLHF; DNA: TGTGCCAGCAGTGCCAACTATAATTCACCCCTCCACTTT